This T cell receptor beta chain was documented in a study of Graves' ophthalmopathy and Graves' hyperthyroidism. The study's findings and limits: For predicting ophthalmopathy progression, the model had 70.59% sensitivity and nearly 75% specificity. Blood shared most expanded thyroid clonotypes above 0.001 frequency.

From RNA, the CDR3 regions of TCR beta chains were amplified and sequenced. A first-round RT-PCR used HTBI primers, followed by a second-round multiplex PCR. TCRdb reprocessed the multiplex PCR reads via MiXCR and lists one record per CDR3 protein. The sample lists 200,000 to 300,000 distinct CDR3 sequences; less than 55% were seen once. Turning to this clonotype: Its matching antigen is unknown.

This CDR3 is 14 amino acids long. CDR1 is ENHRY, CDR2 SYGVKD, per germline. V shed 3 bases and J 5 bases; nucleotides not matched to a gene: 4. The diagnosis combined clinical symptoms, thyroxine, TRAb, thyroid ultrasound and orbital computed tomography scans. The origin of this receptor is an adult man with Graves' ophthalmopathy. This chain joins TRBV10-3 and TRBJ2-1, with 7 nucleotides matching TRBD2. The sample consisted of peripheral blood. CDR3 DNA: TGTGCCATCAGTGATTACGGGAGGAACAATGAGCAGTTCTTC. Its protein product is CAISDYGRNNEQFF.